This T cell receptor (beta chain) emerged from a study of CD8 T cells in Susac syndrome (dated by TCRdb to about 2019). Background for the entire study: Of the Susac syndrome patients who were sequenced, five or six had clinically active disease and roughly eight were in clinical remission. The study used repertoire sequencing to test whether antigen drove CD8+ T cell activation and differentiation in Susac syndrome. At the time of blood withdrawal, Susac syndrome patients were either therapy-naive, taking corticosteroids (with some also receiving IVIg), or on IVIg alone.

Peripheral blood CD8+ and CD4+ T cells from healthy donors, Susac syndrome patients and multiple sclerosis patients were profiled using high-throughput TCR beta sequencing. The Susac syndrome patients fulfilled recently defined diagnostic criteria for either definite or probable disease. Bulk CD8+ and CD4+ T cells were purified magnetically by negative isolation, whereas CD8+ TEMRA cells were enriched by FACS. Blood was collected in EDTA tubes and processed within 24 hours, with PBMCs isolated through density gradient centrifugation. PBMCs intended for TCR sequencing were frozen in liquid nitrogen and were later thawed in a 37 degrees C water bath. Purity of sorted or isolated CD4+, CD8+ and CD8+ TEMRA cells was at least 90%. RNA was extracted using the RNeasy kit, and roughly 0.5 to 1 ug of the RNA was reverse transcribed with random hexamers. The immunoSEQ multiplex PCR assay, which covers 54 Vbeta and 13 Jbeta segments, was used to amplify TCR beta CDR3 regions. To correct PCR amplification bias, a synthetic template baseline was used for both primer optimization and computational correction. Per the authors' processing: Reads were assigned to V, D and J genes according to IMGT and analyzed in immunoSEQ Analyzer, with only productive sequences retained. Clonality was computed as one minus Shannon entropy normalized by log2 of the number of productive unique sequences. For each patient and control, public and private clones were evaluated among the 100 most prevalent clones. A clone was defined as Susac-specific if it was absent from the healthy and MS cohorts, from over a thousand published viral clones and from other ImmuneACCESS disease sequences. TCRdb took the public reads, trimmed them with fastp at Q25, ran MiXCR for clone calling and kept in-frame beta chains. Under each unique CDR3 protein, matching rows form one entry showing the most common genes and DNA. The V and J calls, along with clone size, are taken from TCRdb and not from the paper's own processing. The sample includes some 99,000 distinct CDR3 sequences, with over 90% observed a single time. Clones ranked in the top ten supply 0.3% to 0.35% of the sample.

Comment on this clonotype: Its antigen is currently not known. It has no much larger one-base neighbor in the sample; base qualities were not kept.

Study-wide findings and limitations: No clonal expansion was detected in the CD4+ T cell repertoire of Susac syndrome patients. The study acknowledged that relatively few individuals were included in the TCR sequencing and HLA analysis.

CDR1 and CDR2, looked up from the germline V gene (reference sequence), are MNHEY and SMNVEV. The CDR3 spans 14 residues, from the cysteine through the phenylalanine. Only the CDR3 DNA stays, 42 bases, in frame from base 1. After removal of 10 bases from V and 6 bases from J, the junction retains 10 bases not matched to a gene. The chain is made from TRBV27 and TRBJ1-1, with 11 bases matching TRBD1. Sequencing input: CD4+ T cells from PBMCs. The receptor was isolated from a human donor with Susac syndrome. This receptor has the CDR3 CATRTGGAYSEAFF. Here is the DNA: TGTGCCACCCGGACAGGGGGCGCGTATTCTGAAGCTTTCTTT.